This T cell receptor (beta chain) was sequenced in a study of Graves' ophthalmopathy and Graves' hyperthyroidism. Germline-derived CDR1 and CDR2 are SEHNR and FQNEAQ (reference sequence). The CDR3 has 16 amino acids. V dropped 5 bases and J dropped 3 bases, with 14 bases sitting between them. This clonotype was recorded many times. TCR beta CDR3 amplification used RNA transcripts. HTBI primers were used in a first-round RT-PCR, which preceded a second-round multiplex PCR. TCRdb analysed the multiplex PCR reads with MiXCR anew, one entry per CDR3 protein. Counted here are over a million distinct CDR3 sequences, less than 45% occurring once; the ten biggest clones make up approximately 10%.

Specimen: peripheral blood or thyroid tissue (not recorded which). This clonotype was sampled from an adult man with Graves' hyperthyroidism. The chain has TRBV7-9 and TRBJ1-6; D is unclear. As DNA, the CDR3 is TGTGCCAGCAGCCCCACGCGAGGAATCTATAATTCACCCCTCCACTTT. This gives the protein CASSPTRGIYNSPLHF.